Shown below are 23 T cell receptor beta chains from a single sample sequenced in a study of identifying expanded T cells in peripheral blood. Repertoires were generated with immunoSEQ multiplex PCR, while TCRdb's copy carries only in-frame clones and drops some. The table has tens of thousands of clones, about 80% seen once; the top ten hold approximately 20%. The sample was blood. The receptor set was obtained from a person aged 18-70 years in good health.

This sequence joins TRBV19 and TRBJ1-2; a possible D gene is TRBD1 (5 bases). V gave up 6 bases and J gave up 2 bases, with 16 bases separating them. There are 15 residues in the CDR3. The germline V gene has CDR1 LNHDA and CDR2 SQIVND (reference sequence). The CDR3: CASSSPGQLNYGYTF. As DNA, the CDR3 is TGTGCCAGTAGCTCTCCGGGGCAGTTAAACTATGGCTACACCTTC. The full variable domain, its missing parts supplied by reference TRBV19 and TRBJ1-2, is DGGITQSPKYLFRKEGQNVTLSCEQNLNHDAMYWYRQDPGQGLRLIYYSQIVNDFQKGDIAEGYSVSREKKESFPLTVTSAQKNPTAFYLCASSSPGQLNYGYTFGSGTRLTVV.

The chain has TRBV28 and TRBJ1-1; D unclear. This CDR3 has 13 residues. Trimming took 4 bases from V and 4 from J, leaving 10 bases between them. Germline V gives CDR1 MDHEN, CDR2 SYDVKM. The CDR3, as DNA: TGTGCCAGCAGTTATGGGGTTATCACTGAAGCTTTCTTT. Residues: CASSYGVITEAFF.

The rearrangement joins TRBV9 to TRBJ2-5, with D perhaps matching TRBD2 (6 bases). Per the germline V gene, CDR1 is SGDLS and CDR2 is YYNGEE. The CDR3 is 14 amino acids. The V end was cut by 2 bases, the J end by 2 bases, with 10 bases between. DNA for the CDR3: TGTGCCAGCAGCGTGGGGGACTCGCAAGAGACCCAGTACTTC. Translation gives CASSVGDSQETQYF.

This clone was counted a single time. The chain employs TRBV7-9 and TRBJ2-3; D ambiguous. In germline, CDR1 is SEHNR, CDR2 FQNEAQ (reference sequence). Trimming shortened V by 2 bases and J by 8 bases, and 17 bases separated the two germline ends. The CDR3 contains 15 residues. DNA for the CDR3: TGTGCCAGCAGCTTAATGTACAGAACAGAGTCTACGCAGTATTTT. It is translated as CASSLMYRTESTQYF.

The rearrangement links TRBV19 to TRBJ2-5, with D uncertain. Germline CDR1 LNHDA, CDR2 SQIVND (reference sequence). V was clipped by 1 base and J by 5 bases, with 8 bases between them. The CDR3 contains 13 residues. DNA for the CDR3: TGTGCCAGTAGTATAGCAAGTCGGGAGACCCAGTACTTC. It is translated as CASSIASRETQYF.

J is TRBJ2-1 and V is TRBV7-8; D possibly corresponds to TRBD2 (7 bases). V lost 2 bases to trimming and J lost 2 bases, with 10 bases between them. Germline V gene lookup returns CDR1 SGHVS and CDR2 FQNEAQ. The CDR3 has 15 amino acids. CDR3 residues: CASSLRGGAYNEQFF. The CDR3 bases are TGTGCCAGCAGCTTACGAGGGGGGGCCTACAATGAGCAGTTCTTC.

This chain joins TRBV11-2 and TRBJ2-6; no firm D call. Trimming removed 4 bases at V and 0 bases at J, with 4 bases between. The CDR3 spans 14 residues. Germline CDR1 reads SGHAT; CDR2 reads FQNNGV. CDR3 nucleotide sequence: TGTGCCAGCAGCTCCAGCTCTGGGGCCAACGTCCTGACTTTC. Protein: CASSSSSGANVLTF.

The chain is built from TRBV2 and TRBJ1-1; D might be TRBD1 (5 bases). In germline, CDR1 is SNHLY, CDR2 FYNNEI. Trimming pared 0 bases from V and 4 bases from J, leaving 9 bases between. The CDR3 contains 14 residues. For the CDR3, the DNA is TGTGCCAGCAGTGAAGCGATGGGGGGCACTGAAGCTTTCTTT. Translation: CASSEAMGGTEAFF.

V and J are TRBV19 and TRBJ1-1; D is possibly TRBD1 (5 bases). The CDR3 is made up of 15 amino acids. Trimming took off 6 bases at V and 6 bases at J, with 20 bases between the two ends. CDR1 LNHDA and CDR2 SQIVND come from the germline V gene (reference sequence). CDR3 residues: CASSPYGSGGAEAFF. Here the CDR3 DNA reads TGTGCCAGTAGCCCATACGGGTCCGGGGGGGCTGAAGCTTTCTTT.

The chain recombines TRBV30 with TRBJ2-5; the D is unclear. V was trimmed by 3 bases and J by 3 bases, leaving 14 bases between them. This CDR3 has 14 amino acids. From germline, CDR1 is GTSNPN and CDR2 SVGIG (reference sequence). CDR3 sequence: CAWRVNLTEETQYF. The CDR3 nucleotides read TGTGCCTGGAGGGTAAACCTAACGGAAGAGACCCAGTACTTC.

This chain links TRBV7-2 with TRBJ1-6; 11 bases match TRBD1. Looked up from germline, CDR1 is SGHTA and CDR2 is FQGNSA. V shed 5 bases and J 10 bases; nucleotides not matched to a gene: 4. The CDR3 extends over 14 amino acids. The CDR3 bases are TGTGCCAGCAGCATGGACAGGGGGCAATCACCCCTCCACTTT. It yields the protein CASSMDRGQSPLHF.

This clone has just one count. The chain carries TRBV25-1 and TRBJ2-5, with TRBD2 matching 7 bases. V shed 3 bases, J shed 0 bases, and the junction held 7 bases outside the gene matches. Germline CDR1 is MGHDK and CDR2 is SYGVNS. The CDR3 spans 16 residues. The CDR3 spells CASSEAGRGYQETQYF. CDR3 nucleotides: TGTGCCAGCAGTGAGGCCGGGCGGGGGTACCAAGAGACCCAGTACTTC.

V is TRBV4-1 and J is TRBJ2-3; D gene uncertain. Germline CDR1 MGHRA, CDR2 YSYEKL. This CDR3 region has 15 residues. V lost 0 bases to trimming and J lost 1 base, with 8 bases between them. CDR3 nucleotide sequence: TGCGCCAGCAGCCAAGATCCCGCCGGCACAGATACGCAGTATTTT. This sequence encodes CASSQDPAGTDTQYF.

J is TRBJ2-1 and V is TRBV29-1; 8 bases are a match to TRBD2. J gave up 9 bases and V 3 bases, and 7 bases lay outside the gene matches. CDR1 SQVTM and CDR2 ANQGSEA come from the germline V gene. This CDR3 is built from 13 residues. CDR3 sequence (DNA): TGCAGCGTTGAGGGACTAGTCCCCTTTGAGCAGTTCTTC. Translated, it gives CSVEGLVPFEQFF.

The chain is built from TRBV10-1 and TRBJ2-5; possible D gene TRBD2, 6 bases. Trimming pared 3 bases from V and 1 base from J, leaving 15 bases between. This CDR3 is built from 16 residues. The germline gives CDR1 WNHNN, CDR2 SYGVQD (reference sequence). CDR3 sequence: CASSDSRGGPQETQYF. The DNA for the CDR3 is TGCGCCAGCAGTGATAGTCGGGGAGGACCCCAAGAGACCCAGTACTTC.

In this sample, this clone turned up a few times. The rearrangement joins TRBV30 to TRBJ1-1, with a possible D match to TRBD1 (5 bases). Trimming cost V 3 bases and J 1 base, with 12 bases left between them. In germline, CDR1 is GTSNPN, CDR2 SVGIG (reference sequence). This CDR3 has 14 residues. The CDR3 coding sequence is TGTGCCTGGAGGGGATACGGACAGAACACTGAAGCTTTCTTT. Its protein product is CAWRGYGQNTEAFF. Looking up the rest from reference TRBV30 and TRBJ1-1 gives the full variable domain: SQTIHQWPATLVQPVGSPLSLECTVEGTSNPNLYWYRQAAGRGLQLLFYSVGIGQISSEVPQNLSASRPQDRQFILSSKKLLLSDSGFYLCAWRGYGQNTEAFFGQGTRLTVV.

This clone was recorded once. The CDR3 sequence is CASIPDRGRSEQFF. DNA for the CDR3: TGTGCCAGCATCCCCGACAGGGGGCGGAGTGAGCAGTTCTTC. The J gene is TRBJ2-1, the V gene TRBV6-1, with 10 positions matching TRBD1. CDR1 and CDR2 (germline): MNHNS, SASEGT. The J segment lost 9 bases and the V segment lost 7 bases, leaving 9 bases of the junction unmatched. This CDR3 has 14 amino acids.

The chain couples TRBV29-1 to TRBJ2-1, with D uncertain. The CDR3 has 12 residues. CDR1 is SQVTM, CDR2 ANQGSEA, per germline. Trimming stripped 6 bases from V and 5 bases from J, with 11 bases between. The CDR3 loop is CSVSDGNNEQFF. The CDR3 DNA sequence: TGCAGCGTCTCAGACGGAAACAATGAGCAGTTCTTC.

This clone was observed a single time. V and J are TRBV6-1 and TRBJ1-2, with no clear D. Germline-derived CDR1 and CDR2 are MNHNS and SASEGT. V was trimmed by 0 bases and J by 7 bases, leaving 9 bases between them. The CDR3 has 13 residues. In DNA form, the CDR3 reads TGTGCCAGCAGTGAAGCTGGGTTTGGTGGCTACACCTTC. Protein product: CASSEAGFGGYTF.

DNA of the CDR3: TGTGCCTGGTCGAAAGGGACAGGGGAGGTATGCACCTTC. It yields the protein CAWSKGTGEVCTF. The chain combines TRBV30 with TRBJ1-2, with 10 bases lining up with TRBD1. Germline CDR1 is GTSNPN and CDR2 is SVGIG (reference sequence). The junction had 13 bases not matched to a gene; V was cut back by 5 bases and J by 13 bases. The CDR3 sequence is 13 residues long.

Here the CDR3 reads CASSLAGSTDTQYF. In DNA form, the CDR3 reads TGCGCCAGCAGCTTGGCCGGGAGCACAGATACGCAGTATTTT. The rearrangement uses TRBV5-1 and TRBJ2-3; D is unclear. The length of the CDR3 is 14 residues. Trimming shortened V by 0 bases and J by 0 bases, and 5 bases separated the two germline ends. Germline V gives CDR1 SGHRS, CDR2 YFSETQ.

The genes are TRBV18 and TRBJ1-1, with TRBD1 matching over 11 bases. With V trimmed by 3 bases and J by 6 bases, 0 bases remained unmatched. The CDR3 extends over 13 amino acids. CDR1 is KGHSH and CDR2 is LQKENI in the germline V gene. The CDR3 region is CASSPGQGAEAFF. In nucleotides, the CDR3 is TGTGCCAGCTCACCGGGACAGGGGGCTGAAGCTTTCTTT.

CDR3 protein: CASSLGTSGSTDTQYF. The CDR3 coding sequence is TGTGCCAGCAGCCTCGGGACTAGCGGGAGCACAGATACGCAGTATTTT. The chain joins TRBV11-2 to TRBJ2-3; 12 bases map to TRBD2. V shed 5 bases, J shed 0 bases, and the junction held 3 bases outside the gene matches. Germline-derived CDR1 and CDR2 are SGHAT and FQNNGV. There are 16 residues in the CDR3.